This passage covers 26 T cell receptor beta chains from one sample sequenced in a study of cytomegalovirus exposure and HLA in healthy donors. This PCR relied on a set of 60 Vbeta primers and 13 Jbeta primers. Profiling relied on immunoSEQ multiplex PCR, and the TCRdb table lists in-frame clones only, not all of them. Found here are 150,000 to 200,000 clones, about 82% of them singletons; the top ten hold 1.5% to 2%. Material for sequencing was PBMCs. The receptor set was obtained from a man aged 18-30 years in good health and CMV-seronegative.

The J gene is TRBJ1-6, the V gene TRBV2; the D gene is possibly TRBD1 (5 bases). The ends were cut back, 1 base at V and 7 bases at J, with 11 bases in the middle. The CDR3 extends over 15 amino acids. Germline V gene sequence: CDR1 SNHLY, CDR2 FYNNEI. The DNA for the CDR3 is TGTGCCAGCAGTGAAGAGGCAGGGAGGAATTCACCCCTCCACTTT. It specifies CASSEEAGRNSPLHF. Full variable domain (rest looked up from reference TRBV2 and TRBJ1-6): EPEVTQTPSHQVTQMGQEVILRCVPISNHLYFYWYRQILGQKVEFLVSFYNNEISEKSEIFDDQFSVERPDGSNFTLKIRSTKLEDSAMYFCASSEEAGRNSPLHFGNGTRLTVT.

This sequence joins TRBV5-1 and TRBJ2-5, with 8 nucleotides matching TRBD1. TRBJ2-7 matches the DNA end more closely, so the J call is doubtful. The V gene's germline CDR1 is SGHRS and CDR2 YFSETQ. This CDR3 spans 14 amino acids. CDR3 amino acids: CASSSAGQVYEQYF. The CDR3 bases are TGCGCCAGCAGCTCTGCGGGACAGGTCTACGAGCAGTACTTC.

The chain couples TRBV19 to TRBJ1-2; 12 bases align to TRBD1. Trimming cost V 3 bases and J 7 bases; bases outside gene matches: 12. In germline, CDR1 is LNHDA, CDR2 SQIVND (reference sequence). The CDR3 sequence is 17 residues long. CDR3: CASSMTGTGGPFGGYTF. As DNA, the CDR3 is TGTGCCAGTAGTATGACCGGGACAGGGGGCCCCTTCGGTGGCTACACCTTC. Full variable domain (missing parts from reference TRBV19 and TRBJ1-2): DGGITQSPKYLFRKEGQNVTLSCEQNLNHDAMYWYRQDPGQGLRLIYYSQIVNDFQKGDIAEGYSVSREKKESFPLTVTSAQKNPTAFYLCASSMTGTGGPFGGYTFGSGTRLTVV.

V and J are TRBV7-9 and TRBJ1-1; no definite D call. CDR1 and CDR2 (germline): SEHNR, FQNEAQ (reference sequence). Trimming shortened V by 4 bases and J by 7 bases, and 19 bases separated the two germline ends. This CDR3 has 15 residues. CDR3 region: CASSSGLRGKGEAFF. The CDR3 DNA is TGTGCCAGCAGCTCCGGATTACGGGGTAAGGGTGAAGCTTTCTTT.

This chain connects TRBV6-4 to TRBJ1-1; D is undetermined. The CDR3 runs 14 residues. The V and J ends lost 4 bases and 2 bases respectively, with 11 bases between them. The germline CDR1 and CDR2 sequences are MRHNA and SNTAGT. Here the CDR3 DNA reads TGTGCCAGCAGTGTCTTTATGAGTAACACTGAAGCTTTCTTT. This translates into CASSVFMSNTEAFF.

This sequence joins TRBV5-1 and TRBJ1-1; 8 bases align to TRBD1. Trimming cost V 6 bases and J 6 bases; bases outside gene matches: 4. The CDR3 is 12 amino acids. CDR1 SGHRS and CDR2 YFSETQ come from the germline V gene. The CDR3 nucleotides read TGCGCCAGCATGGGGGGACAGGCTGAAGCTTTCTTT. Residues: CASMGGQAEAFF.

This chain uses TRBV5-1 with TRBJ2-1; 7 bases align to TRBD1. J lost 4 bases, V lost 4 bases, and 8 bases had no gene match. The CDR3 covers 15 residues. Germline assignment: CDR1 SGHRS and CDR2 YFSETQ. The CDR3 spells CASSNRDRLYNEQFF. In DNA, the CDR3 is TGCGCCAGCAGCAACCGGGACAGACTTTACAATGAGCAGTTCTTC.

The J gene is TRBJ1-1, the V gene TRBV7-3; 8 nucleotides agree with TRBD1. V trimming: 4 bases; J trimming: 1 base; junction bases outside the gene matches: 2. From germline, CDR1 is SGHTA and CDR2 FQGTGA. The CDR3 loop spans 14 amino acids. The CDR3 DNA reads as TGTGCCAGCAGCTGGGACAGGTCGAACACTGAAGCTTTCTTT. It is translated as CASSWDRSNTEAFF.

V usage is TRBV25-1 and J usage is TRBJ2-1, with 7 bases matching TRBD1. Trimming took 4 bases from V and 3 from J; bases not matched to a gene: 6. Germline V gene data show CDR1 as MGHDK and CDR2 as SYGVNS. CDR3 length equals 15 residues. The CDR3 spells CASSGSRGFYNEQFF. The CDR3 bases are TGTGCCAGCAGTGGCAGCAGGGGGTTCTACAATGAGCAGTTCTTC.

The V call is TRBV28, the J call TRBJ2-3; 7 bases are shared with TRBD2. The length of the CDR3 is 16 residues. Germline V CDR1 and CDR2: MDHEN, SYDVKM. Trimming removed 4 bases from V and 1 base from J; junction bases left unmatched: 8. The CDR3 loop reads CASSSFGEGGTDTQYF. Here the CDR3 DNA reads TGTGCCAGCAGTTCCTTCGGGGAGGGTGGCACAGATACGCAGTATTTT.

The chain has TRBV7-2 and TRBJ1-1, with D possibly TRBD1 on 5 matching bases. V was cut by 5 bases and J by 5 bases, with 12 bases left in between. The length of the CDR3 is 13 residues. The germline V gene has CDR1 SGHTA and CDR2 FQGNSA. CDR3 nucleotide sequence: TGTGCCAGCAGCCCCTGGGGGGGGACTGAAGCTTTCTTT. Its translation is CASSPWGGTEAFF.

V usage is TRBV19 and J usage is TRBJ1-5; 7 bases match TRBD1. This CDR3 has 15 residues. Looked up from germline, CDR1 is LNHDA and CDR2 is SQIVND (reference sequence). Germline trimming cut 9 bases from V and 5 bases from J; bases unmatched to any gene: 13. In DNA form, the CDR3 reads TGTGCCAGCCACGCCAACAGGGGCGGGTATCAGCCCCAGCATTTT. As protein: CASHANRGGYQPQHF.

The chain is built from TRBV5-1 and TRBJ2-1; D perhaps matches TRBD1 (6 bases). Germline CDR1 reads SGHRS; CDR2 reads YFSETQ. V gave up 0 bases and J gave up 12 bases, with 25 bases separating them. The CDR3 loop spans 17 amino acids. Here the CDR3 DNA reads TGCGCCAGCAGCTTGGCCCCCCACGACAGGCGCCGTTCGGTGCAGTTCTTC. This codes for CASSLAPHDRRRSVQFF.

This clone was observed a single time. The V and J genes are TRBV19 and TRBJ2-3; 8 positions agree with TRBD1. CDR3 length: 14 amino acids. The V gene end was trimmed by 3 bases and the J gene end by 5 bases; junction bases not matched to a gene: 4. Germline assignment: CDR1 LNHDA and CDR2 SQIVND (reference sequence). The CDR3 sequence: CASSIRTGGDTQYF. The CDR3 coding sequence is TGTGCCAGTAGTATTCGTACAGGGGGAGATACGCAGTATTTT.

The rearrangement uses TRBV10-3 and TRBJ1-2, with D perhaps matching TRBD1 (5 bases). V was cut by 7 bases and J by 3 bases, with 12 bases left in between. Germline V gene sequence: CDR1 ENHRY, CDR2 SYGVKD. CDR3 length equals 13 residues. The DNA of the CDR3 is TGTGCCATCACGACGGGGGAGGACTATGGCTACACCTTC. This gives the protein CAITTGEDYGYTF.

The V call is TRBV6-6, the J call TRBJ2-7, with 8 bases fitting TRBD1. Germline CDR1 MNHNY, CDR2 SVGAGI (reference sequence). The trim removed 4 bases at V and 7 bases at J, leaving 6 bases unmatched. The length of the CDR3 is 13 residues. In DNA form, the CDR3 reads TGTGCCAGCAGTTTCCAGGGGGCGAGTGAGCAGTACTTC. Amino acids: CASSFQGASEQYF.

The chain links TRBV14 to TRBJ1-6; D call uncertain. The V gene's germline CDR1 is SGHDN and CDR2 FVKESK. V lost 6 bases to trimming and J lost 7 bases, with 10 bases between them. There are 13 residues in the CDR3. This CDR3 reads CASSFQSNSPLHF. In DNA form, the CDR3 reads TGTGCCAGCAGTTTTCAGTCGAATTCACCCCTCCACTTT.

V is TRBV7-2 and J is TRBJ2-5; TRBD2 matches at 7 bases. CDR1 and CDR2 from the germline V gene are SGHTA and FQGNSA. V shed 5 bases and J 2 bases; nucleotides not matched to a gene: 8. The length of the CDR3 is 15 residues. The CDR3 coding sequence is TGTGCCAGCAGCCCGAGGCGGGGGATACAAGAGACCCAGTACTTC. This sequence encodes CASSPRRGIQETQYF. The variable domain in full, with the rest retrieved from reference TRBV7-2 and TRBJ2-5, is GAGVSQSPSNKVTEKGKDVELRCDPISGHTALYWYRQSLGQGLEFLIYFQGNSAPDKSGLPSDRFSAERTGGSVSTLTIQRTQQEDSAVYLCASSPRRGIQETQYFGPGTRLLVL.

This clone came up once. The CDR3 sequence is CASSFGTSGTADTQYF. CDR3 DNA: TGCGCCAGCAGCTTTGGTACTAGCGGGACGGCAGATACGCAGTATTTT. The V gene is TRBV5-1, the J gene TRBJ2-3, with TRBD2 matching over 10 bases. The CDR3 loop spans 16 amino acids. Germline loops: CDR1 SGHRS, CDR2 YFSETQ. The trim removed 2 bases at V and 4 bases at J, leaving 7 bases unmatched.

CDR3 sequence (DNA): TGTGCCAGCAGCGTAACAGGGACCAACTATGGCTACACCTTC. This encodes CASSVTGTNYGYTF. The rearrangement uses TRBV9 and TRBJ1-2, with a possible D match to TRBD1 (6 bases). Trimming took 1 base from V and 2 from J, leaving 9 bases between them. Germline CDR1 reads SGDLS; CDR2 reads YYNGEE. The CDR3 is 14 amino acids.

V is TRBV30 and J is TRBJ2-1, with 8 bases identical to TRBD1. This CDR3 comprises 15 residues. Germline assignment: CDR1 GTSNPN and CDR2 SVGIG (reference sequence). The V segment lost 0 bases and the J segment 6 bases; nucleotides outside the gene matches: 7. CDR3 amino acids: CAWSVWQGAGNEQFF. CDR3 in DNA: TGTGCCTGGAGTGTATGGCAGGGGGCAGGCAATGAGCAGTTCTTC.

As concerns this clone: The junction does not match germline at one end; this may be a read error. The chain has TRBV30 and TRBJ1-1; D remains ambiguous. CDR1 and CDR2 (germline): GTSNPN, SVGIG (reference sequence). CDR3 length: 11 amino acids. This chain's CDR3 is CAWRLNSYPLF. The CDR3 DNA is TGTGCCTGGAGACTAAATTCATACCCCCTCTTT.

This sequence joins TRBV28 and TRBJ2-1; the D gene is possibly TRBD2 (7 bases). The CDR3 length is 16 residues. Trimming removed 6 bases from V and 2 bases from J, with 17 bases in between. The germline CDR1 and CDR2 sequences are MDHEN and SYDVKM. The CDR3 sequence: CASRAGEGSPYNEQFF. As DNA, the CDR3 is TGTGCCAGCAGAGCAGGGGAGGGGAGTCCCTACAATGAGCAGTTCTTC.

Only a few counts were recorded for this clone. This chain's CDR3 is CASSQAAADSPLHF. For the CDR3, the DNA is TGTGCCAGCAGCCAAGCCGCCGCAGATTCACCCCTCCACTTT. V gene TRBV4-2 combines with J gene TRBJ1-6; D unresolved. CDR3 length equals 14 residues. V was pared by 1 base and J by 8 bases, with 9 bases between. CDR1 LGHNA and CDR2 YNFKEQ come from the germline V gene.

This rearrangement joins TRBV2 to TRBJ1-5; D is perhaps TRBD1 (5 bases). The V and J ends lost 6 bases and 1 base respectively, with 10 bases between them. Per the germline V gene, CDR1 is SNHLY and CDR2 is FYNNEI. The CDR3 loop spans 14 amino acids. The CDR3 is CASREGFSNQPQHF. CDR3 DNA sequence: TGTGCCAGCAGGGAGGGGTTCAGCAATCAGCCCCAGCATTTT.

The chain employs TRBV7-2 and TRBJ1-3; the D gene is possibly TRBD1 (5 bases). Germline V gene data show CDR1 as SGHTA and CDR2 as FQGNSA. V dropped 5 bases and J dropped 4 bases, with 12 bases sitting between them. CDR3 length equals 14 residues. The CDR3 sequence: CASSPQGPGNTIYF. CDR3 DNA: TGTGCCAGCAGCCCCCAGGGTCCCGGAAACACCATATATTTT.